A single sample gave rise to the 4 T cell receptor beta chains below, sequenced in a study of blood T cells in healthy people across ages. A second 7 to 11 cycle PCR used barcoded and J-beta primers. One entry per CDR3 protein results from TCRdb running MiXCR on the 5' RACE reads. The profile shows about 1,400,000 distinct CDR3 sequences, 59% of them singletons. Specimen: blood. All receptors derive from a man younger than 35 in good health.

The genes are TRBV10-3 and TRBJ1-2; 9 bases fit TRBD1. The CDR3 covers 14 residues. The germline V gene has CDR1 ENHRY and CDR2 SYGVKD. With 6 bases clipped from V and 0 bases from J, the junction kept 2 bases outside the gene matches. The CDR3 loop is CAIRGTGTNYGYTF. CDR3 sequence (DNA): TGTGCCATCAGGGGGACAGGGACTAACTATGGCTACACCTTC.

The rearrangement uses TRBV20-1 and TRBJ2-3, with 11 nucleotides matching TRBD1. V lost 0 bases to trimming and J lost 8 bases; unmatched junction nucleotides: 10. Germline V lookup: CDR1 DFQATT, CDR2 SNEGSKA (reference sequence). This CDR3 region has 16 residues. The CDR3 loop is CSARDWRTGGSGTQYF. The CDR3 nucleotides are TGCAGTGCTAGAGATTGGAGGACAGGGGGCTCGGGTACGCAGTATTTT.

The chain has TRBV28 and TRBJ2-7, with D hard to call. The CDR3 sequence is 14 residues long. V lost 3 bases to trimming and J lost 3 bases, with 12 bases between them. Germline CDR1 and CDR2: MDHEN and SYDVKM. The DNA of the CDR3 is TGTGCCAGCAGTTTTACGGATCGAAGCTACGAGCAGTACTTC. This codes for CASSFTDRSYEQYF.

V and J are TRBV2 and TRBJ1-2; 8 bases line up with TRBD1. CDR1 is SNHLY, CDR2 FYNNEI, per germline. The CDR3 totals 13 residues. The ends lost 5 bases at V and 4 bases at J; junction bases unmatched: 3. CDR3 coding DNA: TGTGCCAGCAGTCTCAGGGGGCTCTATGGCTACACCTTC. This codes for CASSLRGLYGYTF.